Following are 31 T cell receptor beta chains from one sample sequenced in a study of cytomegalovirus exposure and HLA in healthy donors. The primer mix had 60 Vbeta and 13 Jbeta primers. Repertoires were generated with immunoSEQ multiplex PCR, while TCRdb's copy carries only in-frame clones and drops some. The profile shows 200,000 to 250,000 clones, more than 85% of them singletons. The specimen sequenced was PBMCs. Receptors were obtained from a woman under 30 in good health and CMV-seronegative.

V and J are TRBV5-6 and TRBJ2-7; D might be TRBD2 (5 bases). Germline values: CDR1 SGHDT, CDR2 YYEEEE. Trimming shortened V by 1 base and J by 1 base, and 15 bases separated the two germline ends. The length of the CDR3 is 16 residues. The CDR3 nucleotides read TGTGCCAGCAGCTTGATGCCCAGCGGTCCTTCCTACGAGCAGTACTTC. It codes for CASSLMPSGPSYEQYF.

The chain has TRBV7-9 and TRBJ1-1, with 7 positions matching TRBD1. V lost 5 bases, J lost 2 bases, and 8 bases stayed unmatched. Germline CDR1 is SEHNR and CDR2 is FQNEAQ (reference sequence). There are 15 residues in the CDR3. The DNA of the CDR3 is TGTGCCAGCAGCCCGCAAACAGGGGCTAACACTGAAGCTTTCTTT. It specifies CASSPQTGANTEAFF.

The rearrangement uses TRBV5-5 and TRBJ1-2; D remains ambiguous. The CDR3 consists of 14 residues. The germline V and J ends were trimmed by 2 bases and 3 bases, with 11 bases remaining between them. The V gene's germline CDR1 is SGHKS and CDR2 YYEKEE (reference sequence). The CDR3 here is CASSFSIDDYGYTF. CDR3 coding DNA: TGTGCCAGCAGCTTTAGCATCGATGACTATGGCTACACCTTC.

The chain joins TRBV4-2 to TRBJ2-1; D perhaps matches TRBD2 (5 bases). V gave up 10 bases and J gave up 9 bases, with 13 bases separating them. Germline values: CDR1 LGHNA, CDR2 YNFKEQ. This CDR3 has 11 amino acids. The CDR3 is CATEGVGEQFF. In DNA form, the CDR3 reads TGTGCCACCGAGGGTGTAGGTGAGCAGTTCTTC.

The chain has TRBV9 and TRBJ2-5; tentatively, D is TRBD2 (5 bases). V lost 4 bases and J 5 bases, leaving 12 bases between the germline ends. CDR3 length: 13 residues. Germline values: CDR1 SGDLS, CDR2 YYNGEE. CDR3 coding DNA: TGTGCCAGCAGCACCTCCCAGCGGGAGACCCAGTACTTC. Protein product: CASSTSQRETQYF.

The V gene is TRBV25-1, the J gene TRBJ1-5; tentative D call: TRBD1 (5 bases). Germline CDR1 MGHDK, CDR2 SYGVNS. Deletions cut 3 bases from V and 3 bases from J, with 15 bases between. The CDR3 is made up of 16 amino acids. Written as DNA, the CDR3 is TGTGCCAGCAGTGAGTATCGGGGGTTCCTCAATCAGCCCCAGCATTTT. Its translation: CASSEYRGFLNQPQHF.

This chain joins TRBV4-1 and TRBJ2-1; D ambiguous. The germline CDR1 and CDR2 sequences are MGHRA and YSYEKL. The CDR3 sequence is 11 residues long. The V end lost 1 base, the J end lost 16 bases, and 11 bases lay between the germline ends. The CDR3 reads CASSQVSVFFF. The CDR3 nucleotides read TGCGCCAGCAGCCAAGTCTCGGTTTTCTTCTTC.

The chain recombines TRBV19 with TRBJ1-2; D unclear. The ends were cut back, 5 bases at V and 4 bases at J, with 11 bases in the middle. Germline CDR1 LNHDA, CDR2 SQIVND (reference sequence). The CDR3 runs 13 residues. For the CDR3, the DNA is TGTGCCAGTAGTCTATCCTCTGGCTATGGCTACACCTTC. Translated, it gives CASSLSSGYGYTF. Full variable domain (rest looked up from reference TRBV19 and TRBJ1-2): DGGITQSPKYLFRKEGQNVTLSCEQNLNHDAMYWYRQDPGQGLRLIYYSQIVNDFQKGDIAEGYSVSREKKESFPLTVTSAQKNPTAFYLCASSLSSGYGYTFGSGTRLTVV.

This sequence joins TRBV16 and TRBJ2-1, with 8 bases aligning to TRBD2. Losses at the gene ends were 4 bases for V and 7 bases for J; bases not matched to a gene: 3. The CDR3 is 13 amino acids. Germline lookup yields CDR1 KGHSY and CDR2 FQNENV. The CDR3 DNA follows: TGTGCCAGCAGCCTTAGACTAGCGAATGAGCAGTTCTTC. Translation: CASSLRLANEQFF.

The chain uses TRBV5-1 and TRBJ1-5; unclear D gene. The ends were cut back, 1 base at V and 0 bases at J, with 14 bases in the middle. CDR3 length: 17 amino acids. Germline V lookup: CDR1 SGHRS, CDR2 YFSETQ. The CDR3 sequence: CASSLSPVTFSNQPQHF. The CDR3 nucleotides are TGCGCCAGCAGCTTGTCCCCGGTGACTTTTAGCAATCAGCCCCAGCATTTT.

The chain carries TRBV7-3 and TRBJ2-3; no clear D gene. The CDR3 is 14 residues long. Germline CDR1 reads SGHTA; CDR2 reads FQGTGA. With 2 bases removed from V and 4 bases from J, the gap between germline ends came to 10 bases. This chain's CDR3 is CASSLFLRSDTQYF. DNA for the CDR3: TGTGCCAGCAGCTTATTCCTTAGATCAGATACGCAGTATTTT.

The table lists this clone with a few counts. The V gene is TRBV25-1, the J gene TRBJ1-1, with D hard to call. V lost 6 bases, J lost 1 base, and 12 bases lay in between. Germline CDR1 is MGHDK and CDR2 is SYGVNS. The CDR3 has 14 residues. CDR3 in amino acids: CASRPGIWNTEAFF. The CDR3 nucleotides read TGTGCCAGCAGGCCCGGGATTTGGAACACTGAAGCTTTCTTT.

The chain employs TRBV7-9 and TRBJ2-7; TRBD2 might be the D (5 bases). The CDR3 runs to 17 residues. V was trimmed by 3 bases and J by 2 bases, leaving 20 bases between them. From germline, CDR1 is SEHNR and CDR2 FQNEAQ (reference sequence). Here the CDR3 reads CASSLDFGMGPTYEQYF. Written as DNA, the CDR3 is TGTGCCAGCAGCTTGGATTTCGGGATGGGTCCCACCTACGAGCAGTACTTC.

The V and J genes are TRBV7-9 and TRBJ2-7, with 7 nucleotides matching TRBD1. J was trimmed by 7 bases and V by 1 base; bases with no gene match: 7. Germline CDR1 is SEHNR and CDR2 is FQNEAQ (reference sequence). There are 14 residues in the CDR3. The CDR3 region has the DNA TGTGCCAGCAGCTTAGGGACAGGAATGGGGGAGCAGTACTTC. This codes for CASSLGTGMGEQYF.

V is TRBV4-3 and J is TRBJ2-3, with 10 bases identical to TRBD2. Germline values: CDR1 LGHNA, CDR2 YSLEER. CDR3 length: 17 amino acids. V gave up 3 bases and J gave up 7 bases; unmatched junction bases: 13. CDR3 sequence (DNA): TGCGCCAGCAGCCATCAAGGACTAGCGGAGAGGTCGAATACGCAGTATTTT. Amino acid sequence: CASSHQGLAERSNTQYF.

The V gene is TRBV7-9, the J gene TRBJ1-1; 7 positions agree with TRBD1. V lost 5 bases and J lost 3; bases outside the gene matches: 9. This CDR3 has 15 amino acids. Germline V gives CDR1 SEHNR, CDR2 FQNEAQ (reference sequence). In nucleotides, the CDR3 is TGTGCCAGCAGCCGCCAGACAGGGTTGGACACTGAAGCTTTCTTT. Its translation: CASSRQTGLDTEAFF. The full variable domain, completed using reference TRBV7-9 and TRBJ1-1, is DTGVSQNPRHKITKRGQNVTFRCDPISEHNRLYWYRQTLGQGPEFLTYFQNEAQLEKSRLLSDRFSAERPKGSFSTLEIQRTEQGDSAMYLCASSRQTGLDTEAFFGQGTRLTVV.

The rearrangement joins TRBV19 to TRBJ1-2, with 7 bases matching TRBD1. Germline V gene sequence: CDR1 LNHDA, CDR2 SQIVND (reference sequence). After removal of 4 bases from V and 12 bases from J, the junction contained 17 bases not matched to a gene. CDR3 size: 15 residues. The CDR3 is CASSRQQGISVGDTF. In nucleotides, the CDR3 is TGTGCCAGTAGTAGGCAACAGGGGATCTCGGTTGGTGACACCTTC.

The chain carries TRBV19 and TRBJ2-5; D is possibly TRBD1 (6 bases). From germline, CDR1 is LNHDA and CDR2 SQIVND (reference sequence). Between the trimmed V and J ends, which lost 6 bases and 2 bases, there was a span of 13 bases. This CDR3 is built from 14 residues. The DNA for the CDR3 is TGTGCCAGTAGCACAACAGGGAATCAAGAGACCCAGTACTTC. Translated: CASSTTGNQETQYF.

The chain employs TRBV5-1 and TRBJ2-5; TRBD1 aligns across 8 bases. The trim removed 4 bases at V and 0 bases at J, leaving 11 bases unmatched. The CDR3 sequence is 17 residues long. Germline CDR1 reads SGHRS; CDR2 reads YFSETQ. CDR3 in amino acids: CASSVRPGQAYQETQYF. CDR3 nucleotides: TGCGCCAGCAGCGTGAGACCGGGACAGGCGTACCAAGAGACCCAGTACTTC.

This chain connects TRBV18 to TRBJ1-1; D is perhaps TRBD1 (6 bases). The CDR3 consists of 16 residues. Trimming removed 1 base at V and 2 bases at J, with 14 bases between. Germline CDR1 is KGHSH and CDR2 is LQKENI. The CDR3: CASSPLQAGANTEAFF. CDR3 DNA: TGTGCCAGCTCACCACTCCAGGCAGGGGCAAACACTGAAGCTTTCTTT.

The rearrangement joins TRBV5-1 to TRBJ2-3; 10 nucleotides agree with TRBD2. The CDR3 length is 15 residues. Germline V gives CDR1 SGHRS, CDR2 YFSETQ. V was pared by 6 bases and J by 6 bases, with 10 bases of the junction left unmatched. The CDR3 bases are TGCGCCAGCACCCCATTAGCGGGGGGACCGGATACGCAGTATTTT. This encodes CASTPLAGGPDTQYF. Full variable domain (missing parts from reference TRBV5-1 and TRBJ2-3): KAGVTQTPRYLIKTRGQQVTLSCSPISGHRSVSWYQQTPGQGLQFLFEYFSETQRNKGNFPGRFSGRQFSNSRSEMNVSTLELGDSALYLCASTPLAGGPDTQYFGPGTRLTVL.

The chain is built from TRBV7-3 and TRBJ2-1, with 11 positions matching TRBD1. CDR3 length: 15 residues. Per the germline V gene, CDR1 is SGHTA and CDR2 is FQGTGA. The trim removed 4 bases at V and 8 bases at J, leaving 7 bases unmatched. The CDR3 reads CASSYRTGGVDEQFF. CDR3 nucleotides: TGTGCCAGCAGCTACAGGACAGGGGGCGTGGATGAGCAGTTCTTC.

J is TRBJ1-2 and V is TRBV18; TRBD1 matches at 7 bases. V was clipped by 3 bases and J by 2 bases; unmatched bases: 12. Per germline, CDR1 KGHSH and CDR2 LQKENI. The CDR3 is made up of 17 amino acids. In nucleotides, the CDR3 is TGTGCCAGCTCACCGGTATCAATAGGGGGCCGAAACTATGGCTACACCTTC. Amino acids: CASSPVSIGGRNYGYTF.

CDR3 sequence (DNA): TGTGCCAGCAGCCCCGAGGCACAGGGCGGAAACACCATATATTTT. As protein: CASSPEAQGGNTIYF. The chain is built from TRBV5-6 and TRBJ1-3; tentative D call: TRBD1 (6 bases). Trimming removed 4 bases from V and 4 bases from J, with 15 bases in between. The germline V gene has CDR1 SGHDT and CDR2 YYEEEE. CDR3 length: 15 residues.

CDR3 bases: TGTGCCAGCAGCTTCCTTCACTCTCGGGGGGGCTACGAGCAGTACTTC. Translated, it gives CASSFLHSRGGYEQYF. V and J are TRBV7-2 and TRBJ2-7, with 8 bases fitting TRBD2. Trimming removed 3 bases from V and 3 bases from J; junction bases left unmatched: 10. The CDR3 loop spans 16 amino acids. Germline CDR1 is SGHTA and CDR2 is FQGNSA.

CDR3 region: CASSIAGADGQYF. Here the CDR3 DNA reads TGTGCCAGCAGCATAGCGGGAGCGGACGGGCAGTACTTC. This chain links TRBV5-4 with TRBJ2-7; 9 nucleotides align to TRBD2. CDR1 and CDR2 from the germline V gene are SGHNT and YYREEE (reference sequence). The CDR3 is made up of 13 amino acids. V was clipped by 4 bases and J by 9 bases; unmatched bases: 8. The full variable domain, completed using reference TRBV5-4 and TRBJ2-7, is ETGVTQSPTHLIKTRGQQVTLRCSSQSGHNTVSWYQQALGQGPQFIFQYYREEENGRGNFPPRFSGLQFPNYSSELNVNALELDDSALYLCASSIAGADGQYFGPGTRLTVT.

This chain joins TRBV5-1 and TRBJ1-1, with a tentative D call TRBD1 (6 bases). The CDR3 runs to 14 residues. V was shortened by 0 bases and J by 6 bases, with 12 bases between the two germline ends. The germline gives CDR1 SGHRS, CDR2 YFSETQ. Here the CDR3 DNA reads TGCGCCAGCAGCTTGGACAGGGAAAGAGCTGAAGCTTTCTTT. Translating it yields CASSLDRERAEAFF.

The chain employs TRBV5-1 and TRBJ2-2; 9 bases match TRBD1. From germline, CDR1 is SGHRS and CDR2 YFSETQ. The CDR3 sequence is 15 residues long. J lost 6 bases, V lost 4 bases, and 7 bases had no gene match. The CDR3 loop reads CASSPGQGFAGELFF. CDR3 coding DNA: TGCGCCAGCAGCCCGGGACAGGGTTTCGCCGGGGAGCTGTTTTTT.

This chain uses TRBV9 with TRBJ2-7; maybe TRBD1 (6 bases). V was shortened by 4 bases and J by 1 base, with 12 bases between the two germline ends. The CDR3 runs 14 residues. Germline CDR1 SGDLS, CDR2 YYNGEE. CDR3 sequence (DNA): TGTGCCAGCAGCCCTGGGGACACTTCCTACGAGCAGTACTTC. Residues: CASSPGDTSYEQYF. Full variable domain (outside the CDR3, taken from reference TRBV9 and TRBJ2-7): DSGVTQTPKHLITATGQRVTLRCSPRSGDLSVYWYQQSLDQGLQFLIQYYNGEERAKGNILERFSAQQFPDLHSELNLSSLELGDSALYFCASSPGDTSYEQYFGPGTRLTVT.

The genes are TRBV9 and TRBJ2-7, with 8 positions matching TRBD2. V trimming: 0 bases; J trimming: 5 bases; junction bases outside the gene matches: 7. CDR1 and CDR2 from the germline V gene are SGDLS and YYNGEE. This CDR3 has 15 residues. The CDR3 region is CASSVEGTRGDEQYF. CDR3 coding DNA: TGTGCCAGCAGCGTAGAAGGGACTAGGGGTGACGAGCAGTACTTC.

The rearrangement uses TRBV7-3 and TRBJ2-1; the D gene is possibly TRBD2 (6 bases). V was pared by 4 bases and J by 5 bases, with 18 bases between. This CDR3 is built from 16 residues. CDR1 is SGHTA, CDR2 FQGTGA, per germline. The CDR3 spells CASSSRRGTSHNEQFF. The CDR3 region has the DNA TGTGCCAGCAGCTCCCGTCGGGGTACTAGCCACAATGAGCAGTTCTTC. The full variable domain, rest sourced from reference TRBV7-3 and TRBJ2-1, is GAGVSQTPSNKVTEKGKYVELRCDPISGHTALYWYRQSLGQGPEFLIYFQGTGAADDSGLPNDRFFAVRPEGSVSTLKIQRTERGDSAVYLCASSSRRGTSHNEQFFGPGTRLTVL.